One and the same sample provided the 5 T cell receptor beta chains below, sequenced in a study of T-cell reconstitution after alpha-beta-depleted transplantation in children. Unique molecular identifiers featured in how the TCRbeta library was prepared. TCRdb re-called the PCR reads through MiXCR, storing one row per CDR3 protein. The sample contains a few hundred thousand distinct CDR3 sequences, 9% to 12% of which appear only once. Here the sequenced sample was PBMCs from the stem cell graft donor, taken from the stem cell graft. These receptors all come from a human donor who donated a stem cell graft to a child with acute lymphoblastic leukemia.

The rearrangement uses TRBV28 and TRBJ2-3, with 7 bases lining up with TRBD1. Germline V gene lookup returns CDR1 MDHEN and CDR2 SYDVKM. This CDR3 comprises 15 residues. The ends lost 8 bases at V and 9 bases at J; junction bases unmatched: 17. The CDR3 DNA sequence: TGTGCCAGCTTTCGACGGGGACAGTTGGAAAAGACGCAGTATTTT. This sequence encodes CASFRRGQLEKTQYF.

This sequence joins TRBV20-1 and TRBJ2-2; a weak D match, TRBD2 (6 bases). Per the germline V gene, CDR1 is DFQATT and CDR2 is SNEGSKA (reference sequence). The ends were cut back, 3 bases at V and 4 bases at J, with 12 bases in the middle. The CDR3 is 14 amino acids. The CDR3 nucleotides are TGCAGTGCTAGTATCGGGAGACTCACCGGGGAGCTGTTTTTT. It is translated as CSASIGRLTGELFF.

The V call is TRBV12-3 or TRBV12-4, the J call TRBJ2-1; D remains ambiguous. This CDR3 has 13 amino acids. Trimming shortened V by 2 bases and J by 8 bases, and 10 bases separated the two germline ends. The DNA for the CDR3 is TGTGCCAGCAGTTTACTCAGCCCCGATGAGCAGTTCTTC. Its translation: CASSLLSPDEQFF.

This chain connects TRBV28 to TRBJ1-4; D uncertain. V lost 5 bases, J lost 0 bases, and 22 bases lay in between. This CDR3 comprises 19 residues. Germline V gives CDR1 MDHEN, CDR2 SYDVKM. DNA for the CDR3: TGTGCCAGCAGTCCCACCCTGATAGGATCAAGTGCAACTAATGAAAAACTGTTTTTT. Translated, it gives CASSPTLIGSSATNEKLFF. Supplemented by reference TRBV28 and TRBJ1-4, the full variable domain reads DVKVTQSSRYLVKRTGEKVFLECVQDMDHENMFWYRQDPGLGLRLIYFSYDVKMKEKGDIPEGYSVSREKKERFSLILESASTNQTSMYLCASSPTLIGSSATNEKLFFGSGTQLSVL.

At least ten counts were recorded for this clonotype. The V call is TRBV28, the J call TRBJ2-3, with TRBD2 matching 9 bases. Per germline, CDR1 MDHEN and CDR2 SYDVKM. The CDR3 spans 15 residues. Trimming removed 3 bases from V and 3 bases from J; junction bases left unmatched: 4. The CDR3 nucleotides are TGTGCCAGCAGTTTGGAGCGGGAGGCTACAGATACGCAGTATTTT. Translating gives CASSLEREATDTQYF.